The 11 T cell receptor beta chains listed next were all sequenced from one sample in a study of blood T cell repertoires in COVID-19 (dated by TCRdb to 2020 to 2021). Libraries were built with the immunoSEQ multiplex PCR assay. The clones in this table, taken by TCRdb from immuneACCESS, are in-frame only. Not every clone is retained; where verified, under half of the shortfall comes from an unresolved V gene, and the cause of the rest is unknown. Recorded for this sample are over 200,000 clones; over 75% of them occurred a single time. Roughly 0.8% of the sample rests with the top ten. The sample was peripheral blood. The receptors come from a woman in her twenties or thirties with acute or convalescent COVID-19.

This rearrangement joins TRBV5-8 to TRBJ2-1, with TRBD2 matching over 7 bases. There are 15 residues in the CDR3. V shed 0 bases, J shed 5 bases, and the junction held 5 bases outside the gene matches. The germline V gene has CDR1 SGHTS and CDR2 YDEGEE. The CDR3 bases are TGTGCCAGCAGCTTGGGGACTAGAGGCCACAATGAGCAGTTCTTC. Encoded protein: CASSLGTRGHNEQFF.

CDR3 in amino acids: CASSPGHYNSPLHF. The DNA for the CDR3 is TGTGCCAGCAGCCCTGGACATTATAATTCACCCCTCCACTTT. V is TRBV7-2 and J is TRBJ1-6, with a possible D match to TRBD1 (5 bases). The CDR3 is 14 amino acids. CDR1 and CDR2 from the germline V gene are SGHTA and FQGNSA. With 5 bases removed from V and 4 bases from J, the gap between germline ends came to 9 bases. Full variable domain (outside the CDR3, taken from reference TRBV7-2 and TRBJ1-6): GAGVSQSPSNKVTEKGKDVELRCDPISGHTALYWYRQSLGQGLEFLIYFQGNSAPDKSGLPSDRFSAERTGGSVSTLTIQRTQQEDSAVYLCASSPGHYNSPLHFGNGTRLTVT.

The chain uses TRBV5-1 and TRBJ2-2, with a weak D call TRBD1 (6 bases). The CDR3 runs to 12 residues. Germline V gene sequence: CDR1 SGHRS, CDR2 YFSETQ. Trimming took 6 bases from V and 5 from J, leaving 8 bases between them. CDR3 residues: CASKQGTGELFF. CDR3 DNA sequence: TGCGCCAGCAAACAGGGAACCGGGGAGCTGTTTTTT.

The V and J genes are TRBV6-5 and TRBJ2-7; TRBD2 matches 9 bases. The V segment lost 1 base and the J segment 6 bases; nucleotides outside the gene matches: 4. The length of the CDR3 is 14 residues. The germline V gene has CDR1 MNHEY and CDR2 SVGAGI. The CDR3 bases are TGTGCCAGCAGTTACTTAGCGGGAGAAGGCGAGCAGTACTTC. Translating it yields CASSYLAGEGEQYF.

This sequence joins TRBV18 and TRBJ2-3; 10 bases line up with TRBD2. Germline V gene data show CDR1 as KGHSH and CDR2 as LQKENI. There are 15 residues in the CDR3. The trim removed 3 bases at V and 4 bases at J, leaving 4 bases unmatched. The DNA of the CDR3 is TGTGCCAGCTCACCGGGACTAGCGACCCCAGATACGCAGTATTTT. This gives the protein CASSPGLATPDTQYF.

This chain uses TRBV4-2 with TRBJ2-7, with 11 positions matching TRBD2. The V and J ends lost 4 bases and 5 bases, in that order; junction bases with no gene match: 7. Germline-derived CDR1 and CDR2 are LGHNA and YNFKEQ. This CDR3 contains 15 residues. The CDR3 loop reads CASSPALAGGHEQYF. The CDR3 DNA follows: TGTGCCAGCAGCCCGGCGCTAGCGGGAGGCCACGAGCAGTACTTC.

The rearrangement joins TRBV18 to TRBJ2-7, with 8 bases lining up with TRBD2. Per germline, CDR1 KGHSH and CDR2 LQKENI. The junction had 3 bases not matched to a gene; V was cut back by 2 bases and J by 0 bases. The CDR3 is made up of 15 amino acids. DNA for the CDR3: TGTGCCAGCTCACCATCCGGGACTAGCTCCTACGAGCAGTACTTC. Translating it yields CASSPSGTSSYEQYF. The entire variable domain, with the rest obtained from reference TRBV18 and TRBJ2-7, is as follows: NAGVMQNPRHLVRRRGQEARLRCSPMKGHSHVYWYRQLPEEGLKFMVYLQKENIIDESGMPKERFSAEFPKEGPSILRIQQVVRGDSAAYFCASSPSGTSSYEQYFGPGTRLTVT.

The CDR3 coding sequence is TGTGCCATCAGCATACTAGCGGGAGCGTTCACAGATACGCAGTATTTT. Translating gives CAISILAGAFTDTQYF. This chain connects TRBV10-3 to TRBJ2-3; TRBD2 aligns across 11 bases. This CDR3 has 16 amino acids. The germline V gene encodes CDR1 ENHRY and CDR2 SYGVKD. V shed 6 bases, J shed 2 bases, and the junction held 7 bases outside the gene matches.

This chain joins TRBV11-2 and TRBJ2-5, with 14 bases identical to TRBD2. V lost 0 bases to trimming and J lost 3 bases; unmatched junction nucleotides: 12. Germline values: CDR1 SGHAT, CDR2 FQNNGV. The CDR3 loop spans 20 amino acids. CDR3 DNA: TGTGCCAGCAGCTTAGAAAAATTTCGGGGACTAGCGGGAGTAGAAGAGACCCAGTACTTC. Protein sequence: CASSLEKFRGLAGVEETQYF.

The chain combines TRBV3-1 (or the pseudogene TRBV3-2) with TRBJ2-1; 14 bases align to TRBD2. CDR3 length equals 17 residues. Germline V lookup: CDR1 LGHDT, CDR2 YNNKEL (reference sequence). The V gene end was trimmed by 0 bases and the J gene end by 8 bases; junction bases not matched to a gene: 6. CDR3: CASSQDRRLAGGHEQFF. Here the CDR3 DNA reads TGTGCCAGCAGCCAAGATCGGAGACTAGCGGGAGGGCATGAGCAGTTCTTC.

The J gene is TRBJ1-5, the V gene TRBV19; no clear D gene. The V gene lost 7 bases and the J gene lost 5 bases, with 12 bases spanning the gap. The CDR3 runs 13 residues. The germline CDR1 and CDR2 sequences are LNHDA and SQIVND (reference sequence). DNA of the CDR3: TGTGCCAGTACCCCCCCCGGGGATCAGCCCCAGCATTTT. Its protein product is CASTPPGDQPQHF.